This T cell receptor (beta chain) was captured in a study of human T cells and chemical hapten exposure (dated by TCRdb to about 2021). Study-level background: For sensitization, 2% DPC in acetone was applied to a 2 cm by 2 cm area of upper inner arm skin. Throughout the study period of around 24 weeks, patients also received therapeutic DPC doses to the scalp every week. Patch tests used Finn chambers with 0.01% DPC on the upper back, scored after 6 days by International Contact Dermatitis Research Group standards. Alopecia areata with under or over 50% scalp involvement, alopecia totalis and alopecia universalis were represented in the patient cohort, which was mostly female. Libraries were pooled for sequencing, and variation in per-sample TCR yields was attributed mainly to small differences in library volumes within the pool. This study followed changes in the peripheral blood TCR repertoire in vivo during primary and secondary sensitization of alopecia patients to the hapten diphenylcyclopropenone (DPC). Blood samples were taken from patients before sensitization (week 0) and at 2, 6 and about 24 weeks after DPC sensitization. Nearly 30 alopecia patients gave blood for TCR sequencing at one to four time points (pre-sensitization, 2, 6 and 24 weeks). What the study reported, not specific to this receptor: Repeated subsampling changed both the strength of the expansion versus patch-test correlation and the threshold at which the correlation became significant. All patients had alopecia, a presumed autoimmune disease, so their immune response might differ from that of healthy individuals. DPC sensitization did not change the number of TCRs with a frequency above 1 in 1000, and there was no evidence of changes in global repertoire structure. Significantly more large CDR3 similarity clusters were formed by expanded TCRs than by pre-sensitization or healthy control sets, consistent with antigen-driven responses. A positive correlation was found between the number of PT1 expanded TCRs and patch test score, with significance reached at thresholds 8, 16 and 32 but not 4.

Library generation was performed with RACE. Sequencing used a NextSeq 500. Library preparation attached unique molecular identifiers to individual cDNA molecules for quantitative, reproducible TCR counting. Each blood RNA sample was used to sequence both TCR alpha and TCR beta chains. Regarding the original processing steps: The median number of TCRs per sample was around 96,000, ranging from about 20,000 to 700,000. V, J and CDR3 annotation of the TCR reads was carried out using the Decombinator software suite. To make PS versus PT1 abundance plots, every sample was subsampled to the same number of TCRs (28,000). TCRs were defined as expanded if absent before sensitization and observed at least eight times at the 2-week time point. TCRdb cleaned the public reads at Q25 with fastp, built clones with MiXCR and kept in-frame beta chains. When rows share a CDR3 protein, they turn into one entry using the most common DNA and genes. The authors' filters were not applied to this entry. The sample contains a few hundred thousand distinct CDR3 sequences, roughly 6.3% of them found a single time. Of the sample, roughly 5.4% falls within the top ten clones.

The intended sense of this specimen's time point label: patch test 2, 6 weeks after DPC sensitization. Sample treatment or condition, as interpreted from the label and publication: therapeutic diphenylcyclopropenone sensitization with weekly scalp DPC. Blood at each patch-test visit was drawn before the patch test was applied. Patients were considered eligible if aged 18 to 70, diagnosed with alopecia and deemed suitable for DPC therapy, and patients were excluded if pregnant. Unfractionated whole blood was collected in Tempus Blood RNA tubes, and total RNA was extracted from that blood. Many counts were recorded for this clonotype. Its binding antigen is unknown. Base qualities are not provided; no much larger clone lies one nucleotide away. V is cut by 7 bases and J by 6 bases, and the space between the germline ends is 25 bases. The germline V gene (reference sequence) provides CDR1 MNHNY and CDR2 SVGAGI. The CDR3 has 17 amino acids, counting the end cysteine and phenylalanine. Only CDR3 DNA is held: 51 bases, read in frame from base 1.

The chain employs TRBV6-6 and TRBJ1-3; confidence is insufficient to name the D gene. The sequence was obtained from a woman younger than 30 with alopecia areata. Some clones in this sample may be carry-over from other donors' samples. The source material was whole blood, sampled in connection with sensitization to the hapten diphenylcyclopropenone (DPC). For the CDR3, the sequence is CASTSPYLQSHQNTIYF. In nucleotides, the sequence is TGTGCCAGCACTTCTCCCTATTTACAATCCCATCAAAACACCATATATTTT.